The present TCR beta chain was sequenced within a study of response to subunit inactivated influenza vaccine. From the RT-PCR reads, TCRdb called clonotypes with MiXCR, one entry per CDR3 protein. The data hold about 780,000 distinct CDR3 sequences, with under 20% observed a single time. The germline V gene has CDR1 MNHNY and CDR2 SVGAGI (reference sequence). V trimming: 5 bases; J trimming: 7 bases; junction bases outside the gene matches: 5. The CDR3 extends over 12 amino acids. The TCR comes from a man aged 45 to 65 who received an inactivated influenza vaccine. Sequencing used PBMCs from blood, obtained roughly 5 days after vaccination. The V and J genes are TRBV6-6 and TRBJ2-7; TRBD2 matches at 7 bases. The CDR3 loop reads CASSLAEREQYF. The CDR3 DNA is TGTGCCAGCAGTCTAGCGGAGCGGGAGCAGTACTTC.